The 17 T cell receptor beta chains listed next were all sequenced from one sample in a study of blood T cell repertoires in COVID-19. This table comes from immunoSEQ multiplex PCR, and its TCRdb copy is limited to in-frame clones, with some not included. The sample lists around 60,000 clones; approximately 86% were seen once. Material for sequencing was peripheral blood. These receptor sequences come from a human donor in a cohort sampled during active COVID-19.

The chain employs TRBV19 and TRBJ2-1; the D gene is possibly TRBD2 (6 bases). CDR3 length equals 15 residues. V lost 3 bases, J lost 6 bases, and 15 bases lay in between. Germline V gene sequence: CDR1 LNHDA, CDR2 SQIVND (reference sequence). In DNA form, the CDR3 reads TGTGCCAGTAGTATCGCTCGGGGGAGGTTCAATGAGCAGTTCTTC. This sequence encodes CASSIARGRFNEQFF. The entire variable domain, with the rest obtained from reference TRBV19 and TRBJ2-1, is as follows: DGGITQSPKYLFRKEGQNVTLSCEQNLNHDAMYWYRQDPGQGLRLIYYSQIVNDFQKGDIAEGYSVSREKKESFPLTVTSAQKNPTAFYLCASSIARGRFNEQFFGPGTRLTVL.

This chain connects TRBV7-3 to TRBJ2-5, with D possibly being TRBD2 (5 bases). Trimming left V 0 bases short and J 7 bases short, with 15 bases between. CDR3 size: 15 residues. CDR1 and CDR2 (germline): SGHTA, FQGTGA. In nucleotides, the CDR3 is TGTGCCAGCAGCTTAACGGGTAGCGCGTTGGGGACCCAGTACTTC. Translating gives CASSLTGSALGTQYF.

J is TRBJ1-1 and V is TRBV5-1; TRBD1 might be the D (6 bases). Trimming took off 1 base at V and 4 bases at J, with 14 bases between the two ends. Germline loops: CDR1 SGHRS, CDR2 YFSETQ. This CDR3 is 15 amino acids long. The CDR3 loop is CASSLIGGRGTEAFF. In DNA, the CDR3 is TGCGCCAGCAGCTTGATCGGGGGGCGGGGCACTGAAGCTTTCTTT. Full variable domain (remainder filled in from reference TRBV5-1 and TRBJ1-1): KAGVTQTPRYLIKTRGQQVTLSCSPISGHRSVSWYQQTPGQGLQFLFEYFSETQRNKGNFPGRFSGRQFSNSRSEMNVSTLELGDSALYLCASSLIGGRGTEAFFGQGTRLTVV.

V and J are TRBV7-8 and TRBJ2-7; D is undetermined. CDR3 size: 11 residues. CDR1 is SGHVS, CDR2 FQNEAQ, per germline. V shed 5 bases and J shed 1 base, with 3 bases lying between them. The chain's CDR3 is CASSPSYEQYF. As DNA, the CDR3 is TGTGCCAGCAGCCCTTCCTACGAGCAGTACTTC.

V is TRBV5-6 and J is TRBJ1-6; 7 positions match TRBD1. V was clipped by 4 bases and J by 7 bases; unmatched bases: 8. Germline V gives CDR1 SGHDT, CDR2 YYEEEE. The CDR3 sequence is 15 residues long. This chain's CDR3 is CASSPGQSLNSPLHF. DNA for the CDR3: TGTGCCAGCAGCCCGGGACAGAGTTTAAATTCACCCCTCCACTTT.

Comments on this clone: Because the CDR3 is missing its conserved closing phenylalanine or tryptophan, this is likely a read error. The DNA is omitted, as the CDR3 cannot be located on it reliably, and the CDR3 follows TCRdb's listing. This chain connects TRBV3-1 (or the pseudogene TRBV3-2) to TRBJ1-6. The CDR3 length is 12 residues, termini included. Germline values: CDR1 LGHDT, CDR2 YNNKEL (reference sequence). The CDR3 sequence: CASSPLRSYQAG.

The rearrangement links TRBV7-9 to TRBJ2-5, with unresolved D. With 4 bases removed from V and 1 base from J, the gap between germline ends came to 10 bases. CDR1 is SEHNR, CDR2 FQNEAQ, per germline (reference sequence). The CDR3 has 14 amino acids. The CDR3 loop is CASSYFASQETQYF. DNA of the CDR3: TGTGCCAGCAGCTATTTTGCGTCCCAAGAGACCCAGTACTTC.

V is TRBV27 and J is TRBJ1-1; the match to TRBD1 covers 7 bases. This CDR3 has 15 residues. Germline V gene data show CDR1 as MNHEY and CDR2 as SMNVEV (reference sequence). With 5 bases clipped from V and 1 base from J, the junction kept 7 bases outside the gene matches. The CDR3 loop reads CASSTMTGKNTEAFF. In nucleotides, the CDR3 is TGTGCCAGCAGTACCATGACAGGGAAGAACACTGAAGCTTTCTTT.

The gene calls are TRBV19 and TRBJ2-1; D is perhaps TRBD2 (5 bases). Germline CDR1 and CDR2: LNHDA and SQIVND (reference sequence). The length of the CDR3 is 17 residues. Trimming took off 5 bases at V and 0 bases at J, with 17 bases between the two ends. The CDR3 coding sequence is TGTGCCAGTAGTGCCTTACCAGCTAGCAGCTCCTACAATGAGCAGTTCTTC. Protein: CASSALPASSSYNEQFF.

This chain joins TRBV6-2 or TRBV6-3 and TRBJ2-1, with 7 bases lining up with TRBD2. The CDR3 runs 15 residues. With 5 bases clipped from V and 9 bases from J, the junction kept 13 bases outside the gene matches. The germline CDR1 and CDR2 sequences are MNHEY and SVGEGT. The CDR3: CASSPGPAGRSEQFF. In DNA form, the CDR3 reads TGTGCCAGCAGTCCGGGGCCAGCGGGAAGGAGTGAGCAGTTCTTC.

The chain recombines TRBV5-1 with TRBJ2-3, with 7 bases fitting TRBD1. V shed 1 base, J shed 2 bases, and the junction held 7 bases outside the gene matches. Germline V gene data show CDR1 as SGHRS and CDR2 as YFSETQ. This CDR3 has 16 residues. The CDR3 DNA reads as TGCGCCAGCAGCTTGCCCACAGGGGCCCTCACAGATACGCAGTATTTT. Translating gives CASSLPTGALTDTQYF.

V usage is TRBV7-2 and J usage is TRBJ2-3; D call uncertain. CDR3 size: 14 residues. V lost 5 bases and J lost 5, with 14 bases in between. CDR1 and CDR2 from the germline V gene are SGHTA and FQGNSA. CDR3 residues: CASSPTPLKDTQYF. Written as DNA, the CDR3 is TGTGCCAGCAGCCCCACCCCCCTAAAAGATACGCAGTATTTT. The entire variable domain, with the rest obtained from reference TRBV7-2 and TRBJ2-3, is as follows: GAGVSQSPSNKVTEKGKDVELRCDPISGHTALYWYRQSLGQGLEFLIYFQGNSAPDKSGLPSDRFSAERTGGSVSTLTIQRTQQEDSAVYLCASSPTPLKDTQYFGPGTRLTVL.

This clone appeared once. The rearrangement uses TRBV25-1 and TRBJ1-2, with 8 bases that match TRBD1. Germline-derived CDR1 and CDR2 are MGHDK and SYGVNS. The CDR3 covers 15 residues. V dropped 5 bases and J dropped 2; count of bases not matched to a gene: 7. CDR3 nucleotides: TGTGCCAGCAGTCGAGGGGACAGGTTGAACTATGGCTACACCTTC. Protein: CASSRGDRLNYGYTF.

The chain carries TRBV7-9 and TRBJ2-3; the match to TRBD1 covers 7 bases. CDR1 and CDR2 (germline): SEHNR, FQNEAQ (reference sequence). CDR3 length: 17 amino acids. V gave up 4 bases and J gave up 3 bases; unmatched junction bases: 13. CDR3 sequence (DNA): TGTGCCAGCAGCTCAACTAATACAGGGGCGCTTACAGATACGCAGTATTTT. The encoded protein is CASSSTNTGALTDTQYF.

This clone was observed a few times. The V and J genes are TRBV3-1 (or the pseudogene TRBV3-2) and TRBJ2-7; possible D gene TRBD2, 6 bases. The V end lost 6 bases, the J end lost 1 base, and 13 bases lay between the germline ends. The CDR3 is made up of 14 amino acids. CDR1 and CDR2 (germline): LGHDT, YNNKEL (reference sequence). The CDR3 protein is CASSHLGRSYEQYF. The CDR3 region has the DNA TGTGCCAGCAGTCATCTGGGGAGGTCCTACGAGCAGTACTTC.

The chain uses TRBV28 and TRBJ2-7, with D uncertain. This CDR3 is 13 amino acids long. With 3 bases removed from V and 3 bases from J, the gap between germline ends came to 9 bases. Germline CDR1 is MDHEN and CDR2 is SYDVKM. DNA of the CDR3: TGTGCCAGCAGTTTTTCCAGAAACTACGAGCAGTACTTC. Protein sequence: CASSFSRNYEQYF.

V gene TRBV3-1 (or the pseudogene TRBV3-2) combines with J gene TRBJ2-1; TRBD2 agrees at 14 bases. CDR3 size: 20 residues. V lost 0 bases, J lost 0 bases, and 7 bases stayed unmatched. Germline V gene lookup returns CDR1 LGHDT and CDR2 YNNKEL (reference sequence). The CDR3 sequence: CASSQDHRLAGGTSYNEQFF. CDR3 nucleotide sequence: TGTGCCAGCAGCCAAGATCACCGACTAGCGGGAGGGACCTCCTACAATGAGCAGTTCTTC.